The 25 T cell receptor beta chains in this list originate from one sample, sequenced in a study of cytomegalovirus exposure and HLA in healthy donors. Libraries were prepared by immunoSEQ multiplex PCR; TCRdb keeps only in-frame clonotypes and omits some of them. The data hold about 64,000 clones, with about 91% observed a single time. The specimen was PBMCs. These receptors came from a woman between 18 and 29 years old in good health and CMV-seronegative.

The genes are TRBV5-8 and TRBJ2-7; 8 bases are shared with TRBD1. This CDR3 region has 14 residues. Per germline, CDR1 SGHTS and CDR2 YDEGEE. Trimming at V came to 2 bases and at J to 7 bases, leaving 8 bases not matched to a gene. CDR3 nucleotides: TGTGCCAGCAGCTTAACCCCTGACAGGGGAGAGCAGTACTTC. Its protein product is CASSLTPDRGEQYF.

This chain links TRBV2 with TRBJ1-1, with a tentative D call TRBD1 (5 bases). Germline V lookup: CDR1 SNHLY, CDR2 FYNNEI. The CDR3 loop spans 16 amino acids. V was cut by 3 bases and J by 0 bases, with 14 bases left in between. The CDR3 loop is CASSDAAGWMNTEAFF. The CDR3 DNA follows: TGTGCCAGCAGTGATGCCGCAGGGTGGATGAACACTGAAGCTTTCTTT.

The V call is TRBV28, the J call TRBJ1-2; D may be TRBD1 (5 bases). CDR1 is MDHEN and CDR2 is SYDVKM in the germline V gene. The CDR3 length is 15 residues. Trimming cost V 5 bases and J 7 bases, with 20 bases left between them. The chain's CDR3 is CASSPVRGVFGGYTF. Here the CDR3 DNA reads TGTGCCAGCAGTCCCGTACGGGGGGTATTTGGTGGCTACACCTTC.

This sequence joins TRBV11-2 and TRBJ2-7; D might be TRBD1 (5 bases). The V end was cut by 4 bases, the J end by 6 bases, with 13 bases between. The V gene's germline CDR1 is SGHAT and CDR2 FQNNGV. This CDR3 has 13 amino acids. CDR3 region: CASSYLRVPEQYF. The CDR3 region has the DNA TGTGCCAGCAGCTACCTCAGGGTCCCCGAGCAGTACTTC.

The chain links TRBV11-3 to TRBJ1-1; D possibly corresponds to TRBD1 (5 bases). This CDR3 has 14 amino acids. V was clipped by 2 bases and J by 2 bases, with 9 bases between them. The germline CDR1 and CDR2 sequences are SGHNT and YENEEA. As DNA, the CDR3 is TGTGCCAGCAGCTTACAGGGAATAAACACTGAAGCTTTCTTT. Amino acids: CASSLQGINTEAFF.

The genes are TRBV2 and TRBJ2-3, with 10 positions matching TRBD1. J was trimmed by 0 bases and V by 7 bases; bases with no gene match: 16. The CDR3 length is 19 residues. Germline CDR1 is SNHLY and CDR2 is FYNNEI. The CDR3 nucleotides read TGTGCCAGCATGCCACGTAGGGACAGGGGCCGTCAGAGCACAGATACGCAGTATTTT. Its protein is CASMPRRDRGRQSTDTQYF.

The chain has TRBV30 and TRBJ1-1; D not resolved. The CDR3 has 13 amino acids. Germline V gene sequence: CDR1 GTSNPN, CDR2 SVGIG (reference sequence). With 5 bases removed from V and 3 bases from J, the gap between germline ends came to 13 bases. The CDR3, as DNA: TGTGCCTGGTTCCCCCGCGGGGACACTGAAGCTTTCTTT. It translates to CAWFPRGDTEAFF.

This CDR3 is CATSRDPGYGGRGEQFF. In DNA form, the CDR3 reads TGTGCCACCAGCAGAGATCCCGGCTACGGGGGGAGGGGGGAGCAGTTCTTC. This chain uses TRBV15 with TRBJ2-1, with D possibly being TRBD2 (7 bases). Trimming cost V 0 bases and J 10 bases, with 22 bases left between them. This CDR3 is built from 17 residues. Per germline, CDR1 LNHNV and CDR2 YYDKDF (reference sequence).

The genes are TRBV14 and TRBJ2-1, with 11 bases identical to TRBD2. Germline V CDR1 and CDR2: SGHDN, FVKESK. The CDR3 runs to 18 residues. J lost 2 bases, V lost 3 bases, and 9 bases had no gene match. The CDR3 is CASSQGASGRLPYNEQFF. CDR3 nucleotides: TGTGCCAGCAGCCAGGGGGCTAGCGGGAGGCTACCCTACAATGAGCAGTTCTTC.

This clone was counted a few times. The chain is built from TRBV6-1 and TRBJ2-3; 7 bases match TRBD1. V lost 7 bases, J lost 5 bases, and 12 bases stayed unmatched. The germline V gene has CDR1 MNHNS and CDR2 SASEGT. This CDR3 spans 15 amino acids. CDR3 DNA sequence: TGTGCCAGCAACCCCGGGGCAGGGGGAAGAGATACGCAGTATTTT. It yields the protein CASNPGAGGRDTQYF.

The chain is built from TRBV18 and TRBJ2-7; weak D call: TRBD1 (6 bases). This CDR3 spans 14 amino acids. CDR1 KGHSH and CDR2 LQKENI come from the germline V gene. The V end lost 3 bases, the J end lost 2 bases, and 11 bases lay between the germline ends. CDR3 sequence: CASSPLGATYEQYF. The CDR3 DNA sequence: TGTGCCAGCTCACCCCTGGGGGCGACCTACGAGCAGTACTTC.

The CDR3 nucleotides are TGTGCCAGCAGCCAGGGACTGGGAAACACTGAAGCTTTCTTT. Translation: CASSQGLGNTEAFF. V and J are TRBV6-5 and TRBJ1-1; D is perhaps TRBD1 (5 bases). Between the trimmed V and J ends, which lost 6 bases and 2 bases, there was a span of 13 bases. The CDR3 is 14 amino acids. From germline, CDR1 is MNHEY and CDR2 SVGAGI.

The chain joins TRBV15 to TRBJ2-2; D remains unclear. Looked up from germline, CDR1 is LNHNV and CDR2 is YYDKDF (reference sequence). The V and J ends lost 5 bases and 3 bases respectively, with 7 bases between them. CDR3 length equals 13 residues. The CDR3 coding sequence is TGTGCCACCAGCCTCAGGTACACCGGGGAGCTGTTTTTT. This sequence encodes CATSLRYTGELFF.

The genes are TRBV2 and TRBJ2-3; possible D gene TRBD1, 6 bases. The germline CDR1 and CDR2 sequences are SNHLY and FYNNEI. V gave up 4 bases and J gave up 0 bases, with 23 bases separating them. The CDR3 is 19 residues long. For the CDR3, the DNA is TGTGCCAGCAGTGGAAATTTGGGCTGGACAGATACTAGCACAGATACGCAGTATTTT. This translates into CASSGNLGWTDTSTDTQYF.

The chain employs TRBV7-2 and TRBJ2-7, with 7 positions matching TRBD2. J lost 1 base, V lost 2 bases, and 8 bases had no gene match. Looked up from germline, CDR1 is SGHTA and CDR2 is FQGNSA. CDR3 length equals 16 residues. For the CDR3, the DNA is TGTGCCAGCAGCTTATCTCCCGCTAGCGGTTCCTACGAGCAGTACTTC. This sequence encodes CASSLSPASGSYEQYF.

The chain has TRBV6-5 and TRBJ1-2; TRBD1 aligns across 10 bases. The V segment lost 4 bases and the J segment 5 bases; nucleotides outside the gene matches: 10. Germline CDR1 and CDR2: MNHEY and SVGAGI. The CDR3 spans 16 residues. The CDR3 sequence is CASSWAGQGTVYGYTF. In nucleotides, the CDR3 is TGTGCCAGCAGTTGGGCGGGACAGGGGACGGTATATGGCTACACCTTC.

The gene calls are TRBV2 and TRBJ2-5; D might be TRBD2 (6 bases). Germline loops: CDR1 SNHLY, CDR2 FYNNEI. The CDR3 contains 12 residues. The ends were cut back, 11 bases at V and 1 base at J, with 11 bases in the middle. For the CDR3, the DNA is TGTGCCGCGGGGCTAACCCAAGAGACCCAGTACTTC. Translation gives CAAGLTQETQYF.

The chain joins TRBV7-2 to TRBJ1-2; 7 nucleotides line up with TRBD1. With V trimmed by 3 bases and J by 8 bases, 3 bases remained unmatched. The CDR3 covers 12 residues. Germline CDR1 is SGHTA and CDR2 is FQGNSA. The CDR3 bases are TGTGCCAGCAGCTTGGACAGGCAGGGCTACACCTTC. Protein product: CASSLDRQGYTF.

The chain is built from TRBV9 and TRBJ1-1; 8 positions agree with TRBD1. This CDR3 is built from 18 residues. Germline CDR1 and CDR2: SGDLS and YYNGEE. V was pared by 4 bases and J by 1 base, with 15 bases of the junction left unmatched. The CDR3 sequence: CASSPTLAGGFENTEAFF. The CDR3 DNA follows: TGTGCCAGCAGCCCGACCTTGGCAGGGGGCTTTGAGAACACTGAAGCTTTCTTT.

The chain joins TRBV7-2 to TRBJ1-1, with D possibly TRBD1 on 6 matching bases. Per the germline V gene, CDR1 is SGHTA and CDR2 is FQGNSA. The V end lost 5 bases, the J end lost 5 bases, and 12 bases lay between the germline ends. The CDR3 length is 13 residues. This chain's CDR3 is CASSPMRGTEAFF. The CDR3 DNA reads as TGTGCCAGCAGCCCGATGAGGGGGACTGAAGCTTTCTTT.

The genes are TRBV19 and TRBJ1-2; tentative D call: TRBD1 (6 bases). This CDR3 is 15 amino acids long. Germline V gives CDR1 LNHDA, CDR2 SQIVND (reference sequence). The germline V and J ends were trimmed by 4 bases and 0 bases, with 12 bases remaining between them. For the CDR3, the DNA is TGTGCCAGTAGTACCAGGACAGCCGCTAACTATGGCTACACCTTC. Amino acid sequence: CASSTRTAANYGYTF. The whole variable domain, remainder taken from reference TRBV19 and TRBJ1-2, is DGGITQSPKYLFRKEGQNVTLSCEQNLNHDAMYWYRQDPGQGLRLIYYSQIVNDFQKGDIAEGYSVSREKKESFPLTVTSAQKNPTAFYLCASSTRTAANYGYTFGSGTRLTVV.

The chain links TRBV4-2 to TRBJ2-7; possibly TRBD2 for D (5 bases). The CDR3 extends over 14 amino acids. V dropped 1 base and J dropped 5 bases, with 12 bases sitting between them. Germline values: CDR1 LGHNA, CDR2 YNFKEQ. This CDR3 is CASSQGTLKDEQYF. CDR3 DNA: TGTGCCAGCAGCCAAGGGACTTTAAAAGACGAGCAGTACTTC.

CDR3 sequence (DNA): TGCGCCAGCAGCTTGGGGACTAGCGGGACGACGGTGGAGCAGTTCTTC. Its translation is CASSLGTSGTTVEQFF. The genes are TRBV5-1 and TRBJ2-1; 12 nucleotides agree with TRBD2. Germline CDR1 reads SGHRS; CDR2 reads YFSETQ. Trimming removed 0 bases from V and 10 bases from J; junction bases left unmatched: 8. The CDR3 length is 16 residues.

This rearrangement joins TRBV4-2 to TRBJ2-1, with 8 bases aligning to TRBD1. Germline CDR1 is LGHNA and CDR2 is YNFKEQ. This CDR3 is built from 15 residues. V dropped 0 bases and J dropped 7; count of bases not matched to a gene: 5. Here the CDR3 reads CASSQEQGVGNEQFF. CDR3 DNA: TGTGCCAGCAGCCAAGAACAGGGGGTAGGGAATGAGCAGTTCTTC.

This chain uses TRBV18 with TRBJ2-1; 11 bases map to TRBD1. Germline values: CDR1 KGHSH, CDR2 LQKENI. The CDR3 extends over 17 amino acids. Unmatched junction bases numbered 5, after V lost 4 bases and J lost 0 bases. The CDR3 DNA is TGTGCCAGCTCACAACCGGGACAGGGGGTCTCCTACAATGAGCAGTTCTTC. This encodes CASSQPGQGVSYNEQFF.